This T cell receptor (beta chain) was obtained from a study of blood T cells in healthy people across ages (dated by TCRdb to 2013 to 2016). The study in broad terms: In model experiments, template switching captured roughly one uniquely barcoded TCR beta cDNA molecule for every two T cells. The donors were divided into four age groups: young (average around 16 years), middle-aged (approximately 39), aged (about 62) and long-lived (about 84). Using the same blood draw, the study looked at two additional independent replicas of 1 million unique cDNA reads for two donors, one aged 18 to 29 and the other aged 80 or older. To track age-related changes in TCR beta repertoire diversity, the study relied on deep sequencing normalized with unique cDNA molecular identifiers. To avoid experimental bias, donors of different ages were randomly spread across the sequencing lanes. The paper's findings and limits, for the study overall: Conclusive comparison of naive and antigen-experienced compartments was prevented by the profiling of bulk unsorted PBMCs. There was a strong correlation between observed TCR beta diversity and the percentage of naive T cells measured by flow cytometry. The long-lived group showed more naive CD4+ T cells, fewer expanded clones and increased TCR diversity than the aged group, suggesting age selection. Estimates of total diversity from one million sequenced T cells were regarded as lower bounds and underestimates. As age increased, observed TCR beta diversity per million T cells dropped in a roughly linear way, and a significant reduction was already evident by age around 41. The CMV infection status of donors was not known, potentially confounding age-related changes in expanded clonotypes.

From cysteine to phenylalanine, the CDR3 is 15 amino acids long. Only the CDR3 DNA is retained, 45 bases long and in frame from the first base. Reading the germline V gene (reference sequence) gives CDR1 DFQATT and CDR2 SNEGSKA. Compared with germline, V lacks 5 bases and J lacks 0 bases; bases without a gene match: 8. The donors were roughly 40 Caucasian individuals from Russia, aged roughly 6 to 100 years, who were systemically healthy. Around 9.9 milliliters of peripheral blood were collected from each donor into EDTA-treated Vacutainer tubes. PBMCs were isolated by Ficoll-Paque density-gradient centrifugation, with at least 7 million obtained per sample. Total RNA, at least 5.5 micrograms per sample, was extracted from PBMCs with Trizol reagent. The percentages of naive CD45RAhigh/CD27high T cells were determined by flow cytometry on a PBMC aliquot from every donor. Libraries were made using 5' RACE. The instrument given in TCRdb is Illumina HiSeq 2500. A second roughly 7 to 11 cycle PCR used a sample-barcoded 5' primer and a J-beta primer mix. Each TCR beta cDNA molecule received a unique molecular identifier from a template-switch 5' adaptor carrying 12 random nucleotides. Each sample yielded at least 3 million CDR3-containing paired-end reads. First-strand cDNA was synthesized from all RNA with the Mint cDNA synthesis kit, primed by a TRBC-specific oligonucleotide. Following uracil-DNA glycosylase treatment, a first 18-cycle PCR with universal primers M1SS and BC2_uni_R was performed on all cDNA. For the original study's pipeline: Each sample was normalized by randomly selecting 1 million high-quality reads, each carrying a distinct molecular identifier. Reads with shared molecular identifiers were discarded instead of being binned into consensus sequences. CDR3 identification, clonotype clustering and error correction used MiTCR with a Q25 quality threshold and the strictest error-elimination algorithm. Lower-bound total TCR beta diversity was estimated with a nonparametric unseen species model using Euler transformation. TCRdb reworked the public reads: Q25 trimming with fastp, MiXCR clone assembly, productive beta chains retained. Rows matching on CDR3 protein sequence are summarized as one entry with the most common DNA and genes. TCRdb assigned the V and J calls; the authors' analysis was not used. In this sample the table shows roughly 640,000 distinct CDR3 sequences, less than 35% of which occur a single time. The ten most abundant clones make up around a sixth of the sample.

In its sample, this clonotype was seen many times. The clone's antigen remains unknown. It has no much larger one-base neighbor in the sample; base qualities were not kept. Material for sequencing was blood. Rearrangement joined TRBV20-1 to TRBJ2-5, with 8 central nucleotides matching TRBD1. The TCR originated in a woman of 80 years or more in good health. The nucleotide sequence reads as follows: TGCAGTGCTGCCCATTCGACAGGGGACCAAGAGACCCAGTACTTC. The resulting protein is CSAAHSTGDQETQYF.